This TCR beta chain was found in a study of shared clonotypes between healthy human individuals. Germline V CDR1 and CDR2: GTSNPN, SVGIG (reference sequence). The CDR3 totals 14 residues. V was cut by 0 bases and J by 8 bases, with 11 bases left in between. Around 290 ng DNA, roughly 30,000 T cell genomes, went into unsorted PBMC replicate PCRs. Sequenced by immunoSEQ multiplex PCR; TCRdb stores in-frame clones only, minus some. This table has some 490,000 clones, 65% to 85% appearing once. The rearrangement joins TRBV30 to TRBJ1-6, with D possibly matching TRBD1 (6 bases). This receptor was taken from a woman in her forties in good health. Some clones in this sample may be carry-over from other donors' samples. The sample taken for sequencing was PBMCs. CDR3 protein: CAWSVRGWDSPLHF. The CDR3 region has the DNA TGTGCCTGGAGTGTAAGGGGGTGGGATTCACCCCTCCACTTT.